This T cell receptor (beta chain) appears in the sequencing data of a study of cytomegalovirus exposure and HLA in healthy donors. On the study more broadly: An early release of data contained about 85 million unique TCRs, which came from HLA-typed donors. General observations from the study: The classifier reportedly diagnosed cytomegalovirus status with high specificity and sensitivity.

As concerns this clone: Its antigen is unknown.

Use of 60 Vbeta and 13 Jbeta primers characterized the PCR. The table came from immunoSEQ multiplex PCR; TCRdb's copy has only in-frame clones and leaves some out. The table lists roughly 160,000 clones, approximately 88% of them singletons. This CDR3 contains 17 residues. V gave up 8 bases and J gave up 11 bases, with 33 bases separating them. Germline V CDR1 and CDR2: LNHDA, SQIVND (reference sequence). V gene TRBV19 combines with J gene TRBJ1-1; TRBD1 might be the D (6 bases). The clonotype originates from a boy under 10 years old in good health and CMV-seronegative. The sample was PBMCs. The CDR3 DNA reads TGTGCCAGTTTGAACAGGGAGATGGACCTGCCTACCCCGCCGGCTTTCTTT. This gives the protein CASLNREMDLPTPPAFF.